These 11 T cell receptor beta chains were all obtained from the same sample, sequenced in a study of shared clonotypes between healthy human individuals. The assay was immunoSEQ multiplex PCR, and TCRdb's table has in-frame clones only and misses some. Found here are roughly 1,600,000 clones, roughly 98.5% of them singletons; the top ten hold 0.3% to 0.45%. The specimen was naive CD4+ T cells sorted from blood. Subset in this sample: CD45RA+ positively selected. The receptor set was obtained from a man aged 30 to 39 in good health.

The chain carries TRBV4-3 and TRBJ1-2; D is perhaps TRBD1 (5 bases). Germline V CDR1 and CDR2: LGHNA, YSLEER. The CDR3 loop spans 16 amino acids. The V and J ends lost 4 bases and 3 bases respectively, with 18 bases between them. Written as DNA, the CDR3 is TGCGCCAGCAGCCCAGAGAGGGGCGCAGAGTACTATGGCTACACCTTC. Translated: CASSPERGAEYYGYTF.

This clone was seen at least ten times. This chain links TRBV27 with TRBJ1-2, with 7 bases lining up with TRBD1. This CDR3 is built from 15 residues. Germline values: CDR1 MNHEY, CDR2 SMNVEV (reference sequence). The trim removed 5 bases at V and 2 bases at J, leaving 8 bases unmatched. CDR3 sequence (DNA): TGTGCCAGCAGTCTACACAGGGGCGGCAACTATGGCTACACCTTC. Its protein product is CASSLHRGGNYGYTF.

The V call is TRBV2, the J call TRBJ2-7, with D maybe TRBD2 (5 bases). This CDR3 has 15 residues. CDR1 and CDR2 (germline): SNHLY, FYNNEI. V was shortened by 4 bases and J by 3 bases, with 16 bases between the two germline ends. The CDR3 reads CASSVSGRVDYEQYF. The CDR3 nucleotides are TGTGCCAGCAGTGTCAGCGGACGGGTGGACTACGAGCAGTACTTC. Together with reference TRBV2 and TRBJ2-7, the CDR3 gives the full variable domain: EPEVTQTPSHQVTQMGQEVILRCVPISNHLYFYWYRQILGQKVEFLVSFYNNEISEKSEIFDDQFSVERPDGSNFTLKIRSTKLEDSAMYFCASSVSGRVDYEQYFGPGTRLTVT.

Remarks on this clone: Other DNA sequences in this sample translate to the same CDR3. V usage is TRBV5-1 and J usage is TRBJ1-1; D may be TRBD1 (5 bases). The CDR3 has 15 amino acids. Germline V gene lookup returns CDR1 SGHRS and CDR2 YFSETQ. V was trimmed by 0 bases and J by 0 bases, leaving 9 bases between them. CDR3 in DNA: TGCGCCAGCAGCTTGGTCGGGGGGTTGAACACTGAAGCTTTCTTT. This codes for CASSLVGGLNTEAFF.

This chain uses TRBV5-4 with TRBJ2-7; 8 bases map to TRBD1. The CDR3 contains 15 residues. CDR1 and CDR2 (germline): SGHNT, YYREEE (reference sequence). V trimming: 4 bases; J trimming: 5 bases; junction bases outside the gene matches: 11. The CDR3 sequence: CASSPGQGIPHEQYF. CDR3 DNA: TGTGCCAGCAGCCCCGGACAGGGTATTCCCCACGAGCAGTACTTC.

The chain combines TRBV5-4 with TRBJ1-2; the D gene is possibly TRBD1 (5 bases). From germline, CDR1 is SGHNT and CDR2 YYREEE (reference sequence). V was clipped by 0 bases and J by 4 bases, with 7 bases between them. The CDR3 loop spans 13 amino acids. The CDR3 sequence: CASSLGQIYGYTF. CDR3 DNA: TGTGCCAGCAGCTTGGGACAGATCTATGGCTACACCTTC.

The chain combines TRBV18 with TRBJ2-3; 9 bases match TRBD1. Germline V gene lookup returns CDR1 KGHSH and CDR2 LQKENI. Trimming cost V 4 bases and J 5 bases; bases outside gene matches: 10. There are 16 residues in the CDR3. The CDR3 reads CASSLRDRVGGDTQYF. Here the CDR3 DNA reads TGTGCCAGCTCACTCCGGGACAGGGTTGGTGGAGATACGCAGTATTTT.

J is TRBJ2-2 and V is TRBV28; 8 bases agree with TRBD2. J was trimmed by 1 base and V by 7 bases; bases with no gene match: 2. This CDR3 region has 14 residues. Germline V CDR1 and CDR2: MDHEN, SYDVKM. CDR3 protein: CASKSGRNTGELFF. CDR3 DNA: TGTGCCAGCAAGAGCGGGAGGAACACCGGGGAGCTGTTTTTT.

The chain uses TRBV18 and TRBJ2-3, with 9 bases that match TRBD1. Trimming cost V 6 bases and J 1 base; bases outside gene matches: 11. Germline lookup yields CDR1 KGHSH and CDR2 LQKENI. There are 17 residues in the CDR3. CDR3 sequence: CASSRPGRDRGTDTQYF. The CDR3 DNA sequence: TGTGCCAGCTCCCGACCCGGGCGGGACAGGGGCACAGATACGCAGTATTTT.

This rearrangement joins TRBV27 to TRBJ2-7; the D gene is possibly TRBD2 (7 bases). V was shortened by 6 bases and J by 2 bases, with 26 bases between the two germline ends. This CDR3 spans 18 amino acids. Per germline, CDR1 MNHEY and CDR2 SMNVEV (reference sequence). This chain's CDR3 is CASSRLGGGKVPTYEQYF. CDR3 DNA sequence: TGTGCCAGCAGCCGCCTAGGGGGGGGAAAAGTCCCTACCTACGAGCAGTACTTC.

On this clone itself: Other DNA sequences from this sample encode an identical CDR3 as well. The V gene is TRBV5-1, the J gene TRBJ2-5; D perhaps matches TRBD2 (5 bases). The V and J ends lost 4 bases and 2 bases respectively, with 12 bases between them. CDR1 is SGHRS and CDR2 is YFSETQ in the germline V gene. The CDR3 loop spans 14 amino acids. The CDR3 DNA reads TGCGCCAGCAGCCTCACCGGGATTCAAGAGACCCAGTACTTC. This codes for CASSLTGIQETQYF.